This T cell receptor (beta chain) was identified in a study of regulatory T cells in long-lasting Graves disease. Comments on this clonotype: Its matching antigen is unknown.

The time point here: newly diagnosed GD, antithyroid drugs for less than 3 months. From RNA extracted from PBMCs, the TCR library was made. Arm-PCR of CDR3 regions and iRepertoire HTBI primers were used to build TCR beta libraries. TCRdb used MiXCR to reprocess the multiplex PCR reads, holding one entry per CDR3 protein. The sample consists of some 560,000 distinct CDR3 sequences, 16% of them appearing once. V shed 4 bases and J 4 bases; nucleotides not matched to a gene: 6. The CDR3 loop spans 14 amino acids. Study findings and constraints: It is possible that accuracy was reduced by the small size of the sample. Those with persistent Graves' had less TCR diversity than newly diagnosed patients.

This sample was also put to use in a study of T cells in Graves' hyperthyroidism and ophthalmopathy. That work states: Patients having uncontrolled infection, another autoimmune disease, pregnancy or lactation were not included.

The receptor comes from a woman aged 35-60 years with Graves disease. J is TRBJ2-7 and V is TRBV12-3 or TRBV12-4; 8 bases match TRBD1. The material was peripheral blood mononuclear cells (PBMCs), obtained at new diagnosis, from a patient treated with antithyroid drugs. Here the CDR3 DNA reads TGTGCCAGCAGTTCTTGGGACAGGACATACGAGCAGTACTTC. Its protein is CASSSWDRTYEQYF.